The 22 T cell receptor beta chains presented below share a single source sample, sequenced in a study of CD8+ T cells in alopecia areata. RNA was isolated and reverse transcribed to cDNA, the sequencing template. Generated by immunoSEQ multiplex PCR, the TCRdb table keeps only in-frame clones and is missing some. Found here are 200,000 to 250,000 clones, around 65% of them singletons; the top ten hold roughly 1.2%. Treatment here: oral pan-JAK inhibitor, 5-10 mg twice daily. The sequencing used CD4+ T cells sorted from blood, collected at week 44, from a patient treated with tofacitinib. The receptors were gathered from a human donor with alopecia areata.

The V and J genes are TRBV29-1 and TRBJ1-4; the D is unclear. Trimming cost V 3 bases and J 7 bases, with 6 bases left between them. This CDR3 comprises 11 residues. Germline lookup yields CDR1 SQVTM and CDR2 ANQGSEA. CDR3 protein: CSVDRGEKLFF. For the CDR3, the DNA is TGCAGCGTTGACAGAGGTGAAAAACTGTTTTTT.

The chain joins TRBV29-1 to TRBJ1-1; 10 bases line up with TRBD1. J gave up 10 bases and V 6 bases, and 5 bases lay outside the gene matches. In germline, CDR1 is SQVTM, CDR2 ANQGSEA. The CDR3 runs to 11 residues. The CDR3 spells CSVRQGAGAFF. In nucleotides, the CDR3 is TGCAGCGTCCGACAGGGGGCTGGAGCTTTCTTT.

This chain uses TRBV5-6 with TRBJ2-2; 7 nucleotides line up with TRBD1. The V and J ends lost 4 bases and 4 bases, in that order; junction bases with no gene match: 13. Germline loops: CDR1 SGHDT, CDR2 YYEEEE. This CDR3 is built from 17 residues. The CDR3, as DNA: TGTGCCAGCAGCCACCCCCCTAGGACAGGAATCACCGGGGAGCTGTTTTTT. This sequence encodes CASSHPPRTGITGELFF.

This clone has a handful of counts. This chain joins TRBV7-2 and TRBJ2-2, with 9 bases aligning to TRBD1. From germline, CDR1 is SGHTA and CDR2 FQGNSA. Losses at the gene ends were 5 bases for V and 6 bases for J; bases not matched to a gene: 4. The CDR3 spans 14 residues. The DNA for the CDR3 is TGTGCCAGCAGCGCACAGGGGGCGGCCGGGGAGCTGTTTTTT. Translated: CASSAQGAAGELFF.

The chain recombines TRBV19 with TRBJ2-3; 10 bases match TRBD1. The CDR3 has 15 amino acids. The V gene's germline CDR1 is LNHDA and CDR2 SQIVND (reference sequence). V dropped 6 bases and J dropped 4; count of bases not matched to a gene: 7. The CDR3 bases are TGTGCCAGTAGGCGACAGGGGGCTATGGCAGATACGCAGTATTTT. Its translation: CASRRQGAMADTQYF.

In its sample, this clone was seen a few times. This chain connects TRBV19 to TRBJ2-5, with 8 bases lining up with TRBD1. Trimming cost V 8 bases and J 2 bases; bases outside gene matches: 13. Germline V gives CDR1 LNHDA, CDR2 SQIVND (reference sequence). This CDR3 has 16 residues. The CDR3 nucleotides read TGTGCCAGTGGGAGACGGACAGGGTTGGCACAAGAGACCCAGTACTTC. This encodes CASGRRTGLAQETQYF. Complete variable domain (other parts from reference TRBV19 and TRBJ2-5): DGGITQSPKYLFRKEGQNVTLSCEQNLNHDAMYWYRQDPGQGLRLIYYSQIVNDFQKGDIAEGYSVSREKKESFPLTVTSAQKNPTAFYLCASGRRTGLAQETQYFGPGTRLLVL.

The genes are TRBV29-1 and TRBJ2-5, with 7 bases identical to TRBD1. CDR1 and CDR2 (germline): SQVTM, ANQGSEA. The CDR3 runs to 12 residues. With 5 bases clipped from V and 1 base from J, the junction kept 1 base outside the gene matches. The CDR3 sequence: CSVRDSQETQYF. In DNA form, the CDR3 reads TGCAGCGTTCGGGACAGCCAAGAGACCCAGTACTTC.

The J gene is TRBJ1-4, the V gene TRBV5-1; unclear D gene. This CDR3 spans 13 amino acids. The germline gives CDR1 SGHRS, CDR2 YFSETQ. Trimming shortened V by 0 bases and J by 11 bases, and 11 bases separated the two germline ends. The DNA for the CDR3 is TGCGCCAGCAGCTTGGAAGTATTGGGGAAACTGTTTTTT. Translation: CASSLEVLGKLFF.

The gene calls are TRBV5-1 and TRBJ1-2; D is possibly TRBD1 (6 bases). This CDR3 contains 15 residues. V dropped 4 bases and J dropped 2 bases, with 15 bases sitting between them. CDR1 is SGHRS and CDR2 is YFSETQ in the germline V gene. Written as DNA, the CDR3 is TGCGCCAGCAGCCTGAGTTCGGGGACAAACTATGGCTACACCTTC. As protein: CASSLSSGTNYGYTF.

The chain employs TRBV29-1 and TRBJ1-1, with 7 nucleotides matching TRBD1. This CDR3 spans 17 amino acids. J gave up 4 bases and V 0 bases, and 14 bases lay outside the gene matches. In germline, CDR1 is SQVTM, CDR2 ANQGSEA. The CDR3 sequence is CSVEDSETGRLGTEAFF. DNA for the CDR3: TGCAGCGTTGAAGATTCGGAGACAGGGAGGTTGGGCACTGAAGCTTTCTTT.

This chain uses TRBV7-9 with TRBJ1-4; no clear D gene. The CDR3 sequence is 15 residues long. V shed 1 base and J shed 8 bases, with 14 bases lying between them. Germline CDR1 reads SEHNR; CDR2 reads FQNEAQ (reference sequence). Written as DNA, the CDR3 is TGTGCCAGCAGCTTAGGGGGAGTGATTTACGAAAAACTGTTTTTT. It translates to CASSLGGVIYEKLFF.

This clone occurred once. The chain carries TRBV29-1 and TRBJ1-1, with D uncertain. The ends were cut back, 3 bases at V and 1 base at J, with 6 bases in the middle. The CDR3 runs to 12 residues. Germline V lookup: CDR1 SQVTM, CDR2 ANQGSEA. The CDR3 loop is CSVDTQNTEAFF. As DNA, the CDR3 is TGCAGCGTTGACACCCAGAACACTGAAGCTTTCTTT.

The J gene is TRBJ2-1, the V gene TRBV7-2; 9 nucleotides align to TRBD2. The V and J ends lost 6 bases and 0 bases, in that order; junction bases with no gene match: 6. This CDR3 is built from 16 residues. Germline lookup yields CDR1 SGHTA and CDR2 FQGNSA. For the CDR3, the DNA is TGTGCCAGCAGAATAGCGGGGGCCCTCTCCTACAATGAGCAGTTCTTC. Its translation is CASRIAGALSYNEQFF.

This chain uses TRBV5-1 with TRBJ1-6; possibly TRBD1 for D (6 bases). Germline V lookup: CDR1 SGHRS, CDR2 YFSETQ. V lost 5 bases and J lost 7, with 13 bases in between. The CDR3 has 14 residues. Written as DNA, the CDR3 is TGCGCCAGCAGTCCTGGGGGCTCAAATTCACCCCTCCACTTT. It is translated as CASSPGGSNSPLHF.

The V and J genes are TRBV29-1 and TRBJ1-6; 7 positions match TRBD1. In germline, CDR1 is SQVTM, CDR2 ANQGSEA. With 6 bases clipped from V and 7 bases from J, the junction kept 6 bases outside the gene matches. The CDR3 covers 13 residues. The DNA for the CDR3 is TGCAGCGTCGCCACAGGGGTAAATTCACCCCTCCACTTT. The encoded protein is CSVATGVNSPLHF.

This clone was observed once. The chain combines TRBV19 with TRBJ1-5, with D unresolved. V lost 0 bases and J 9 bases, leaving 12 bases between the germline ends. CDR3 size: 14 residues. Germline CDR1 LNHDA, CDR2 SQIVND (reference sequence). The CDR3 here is CASSIDTARRPQHF. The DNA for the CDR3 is TGTGCCAGTAGTATAGATACAGCCCGGAGGCCCCAGCATTTT. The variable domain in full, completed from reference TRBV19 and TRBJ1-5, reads DGGITQSPKYLFRKEGQNVTLSCEQNLNHDAMYWYRQDPGQGLRLIYYSQIVNDFQKGDIAEGYSVSREKKESFPLTVTSAQKNPTAFYLCASSIDTARRPQHFGDGTRLSIL.

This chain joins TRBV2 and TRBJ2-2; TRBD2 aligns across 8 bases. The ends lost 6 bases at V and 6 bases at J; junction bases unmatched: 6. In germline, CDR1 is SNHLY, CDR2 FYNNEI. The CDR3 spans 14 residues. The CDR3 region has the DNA TGTGCCAGCAGAGTCGGGGGGGCGCCCGGGGAGCTGTTTTTT. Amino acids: CASRVGGAPGELFF.

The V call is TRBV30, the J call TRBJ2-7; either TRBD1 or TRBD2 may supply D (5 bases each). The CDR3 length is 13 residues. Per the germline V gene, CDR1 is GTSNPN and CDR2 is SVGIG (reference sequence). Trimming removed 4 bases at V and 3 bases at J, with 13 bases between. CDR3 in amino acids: CAWTGPNLYEQYF. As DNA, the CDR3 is TGTGCCTGGACGGGACCGAACCTCTACGAGCAGTACTTC. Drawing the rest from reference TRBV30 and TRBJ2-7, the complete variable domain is SQTIHQWPATLVQPVGSPLSLECTVEGTSNPNLYWYRQAAGRGLQLLFYSVGIGQISSEVPQNLSASRPQDRQFILSSKKLLLSDSGFYLCAWTGPNLYEQYFGPGTRLTVT.

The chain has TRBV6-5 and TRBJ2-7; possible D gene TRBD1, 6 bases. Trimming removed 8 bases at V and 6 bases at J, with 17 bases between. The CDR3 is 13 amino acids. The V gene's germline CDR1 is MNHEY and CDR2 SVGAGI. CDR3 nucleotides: TGTGCCAGCCTAGGTCCAACAGGGAGCGAGCAGTACTTC. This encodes CASLGPTGSEQYF.

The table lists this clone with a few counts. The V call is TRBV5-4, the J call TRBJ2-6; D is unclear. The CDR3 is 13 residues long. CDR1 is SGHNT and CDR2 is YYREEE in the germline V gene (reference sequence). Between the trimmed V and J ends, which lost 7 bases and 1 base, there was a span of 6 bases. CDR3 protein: CASGLSGANVLTF. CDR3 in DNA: TGTGCCAGCGGGTTGTCTGGGGCCAACGTCCTGACTTTC. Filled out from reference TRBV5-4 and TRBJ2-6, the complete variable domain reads ETGVTQSPTHLIKTRGQQVTLRCSSQSGHNTVSWYQQALGQGPQFIFQYYREEENGRGNFPPRFSGLQFPNYSSELNVNALELDDSALYLCASGLSGANVLTFGAGSRLTVL.

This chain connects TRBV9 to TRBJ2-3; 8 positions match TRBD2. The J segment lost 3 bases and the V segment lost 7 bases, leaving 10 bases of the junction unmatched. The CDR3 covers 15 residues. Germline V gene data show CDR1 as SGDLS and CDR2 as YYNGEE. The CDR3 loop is CASDPHGGETDTQYF. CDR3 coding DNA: TGTGCCAGCGACCCCCACGGGGGGGAGACAGATACGCAGTATTTT.

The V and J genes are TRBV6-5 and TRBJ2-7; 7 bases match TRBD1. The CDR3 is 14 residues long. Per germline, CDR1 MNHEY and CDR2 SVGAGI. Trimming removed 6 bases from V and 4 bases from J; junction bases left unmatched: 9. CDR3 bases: TGTGCCAGCAGCTCGACAGGGAGTTCGTACGAGCAGTACTTC. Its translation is CASSSTGSSYEQYF.